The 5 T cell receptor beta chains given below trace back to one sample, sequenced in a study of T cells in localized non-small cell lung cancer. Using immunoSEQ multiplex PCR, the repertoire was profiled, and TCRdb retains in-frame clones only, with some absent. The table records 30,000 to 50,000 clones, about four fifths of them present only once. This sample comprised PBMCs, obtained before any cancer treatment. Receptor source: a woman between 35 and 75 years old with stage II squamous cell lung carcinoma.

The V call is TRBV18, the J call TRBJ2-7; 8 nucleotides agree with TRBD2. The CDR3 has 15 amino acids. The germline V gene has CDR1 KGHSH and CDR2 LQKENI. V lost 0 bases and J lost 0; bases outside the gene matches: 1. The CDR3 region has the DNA TGTGCCAGCTCACCACCCAGCGGGGGCTCCTACGAGCAGTACTTC. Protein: CASSPPSGGSYEQYF.

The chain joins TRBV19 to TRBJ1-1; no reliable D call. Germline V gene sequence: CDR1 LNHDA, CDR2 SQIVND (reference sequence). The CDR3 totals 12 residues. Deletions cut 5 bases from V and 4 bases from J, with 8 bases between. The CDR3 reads CASSSSGTEAFF. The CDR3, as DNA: TGTGCCAGTAGTTCTAGCGGCACTGAAGCTTTCTTT. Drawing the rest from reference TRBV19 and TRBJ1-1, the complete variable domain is DGGITQSPKYLFRKEGQNVTLSCEQNLNHDAMYWYRQDPGQGLRLIYYSQIVNDFQKGDIAEGYSVSREKKESFPLTVTSAQKNPTAFYLCASSSSGTEAFFGQGTRLTVV.

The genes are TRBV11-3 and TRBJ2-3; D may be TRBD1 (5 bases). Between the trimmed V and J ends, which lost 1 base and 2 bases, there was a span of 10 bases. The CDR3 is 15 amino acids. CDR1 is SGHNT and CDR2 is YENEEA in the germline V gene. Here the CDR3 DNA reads TGTGCCAGCAGCTTAGGCGCAGGGTCCACAGATACGCAGTATTTT. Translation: CASSLGAGSTDTQYF.

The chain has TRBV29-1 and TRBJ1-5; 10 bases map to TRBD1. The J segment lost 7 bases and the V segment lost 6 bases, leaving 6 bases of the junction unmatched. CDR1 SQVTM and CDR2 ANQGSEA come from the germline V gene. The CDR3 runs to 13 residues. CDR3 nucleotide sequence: TGCAGCGTAGGGGACAGGGGTGTGCAGCCCCAGCATTTT. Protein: CSVGDRGVQPQHF.

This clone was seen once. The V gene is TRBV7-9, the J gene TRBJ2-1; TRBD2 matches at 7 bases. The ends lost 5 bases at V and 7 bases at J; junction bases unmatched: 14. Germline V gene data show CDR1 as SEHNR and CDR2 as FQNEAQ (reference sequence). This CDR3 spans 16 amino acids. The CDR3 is CASSPLGGGRWNEQFF. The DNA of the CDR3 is TGTGCCAGCAGCCCGCTGGGCGGGGGACGTTGGAATGAGCAGTTCTTC.